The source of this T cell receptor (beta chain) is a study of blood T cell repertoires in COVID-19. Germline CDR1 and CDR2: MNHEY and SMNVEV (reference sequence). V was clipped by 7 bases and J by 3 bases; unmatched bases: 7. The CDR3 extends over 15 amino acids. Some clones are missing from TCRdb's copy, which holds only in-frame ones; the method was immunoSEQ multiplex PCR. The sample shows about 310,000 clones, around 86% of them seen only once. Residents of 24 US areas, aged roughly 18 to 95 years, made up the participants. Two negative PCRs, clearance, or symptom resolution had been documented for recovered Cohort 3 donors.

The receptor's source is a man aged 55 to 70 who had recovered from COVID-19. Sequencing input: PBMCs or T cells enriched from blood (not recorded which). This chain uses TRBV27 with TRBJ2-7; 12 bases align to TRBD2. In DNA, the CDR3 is TGTGCCAGCATTAGGACTAGCGGGACTGGCTACGAGCAGTACTTC. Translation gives CASIRTSGTGYEQYF.